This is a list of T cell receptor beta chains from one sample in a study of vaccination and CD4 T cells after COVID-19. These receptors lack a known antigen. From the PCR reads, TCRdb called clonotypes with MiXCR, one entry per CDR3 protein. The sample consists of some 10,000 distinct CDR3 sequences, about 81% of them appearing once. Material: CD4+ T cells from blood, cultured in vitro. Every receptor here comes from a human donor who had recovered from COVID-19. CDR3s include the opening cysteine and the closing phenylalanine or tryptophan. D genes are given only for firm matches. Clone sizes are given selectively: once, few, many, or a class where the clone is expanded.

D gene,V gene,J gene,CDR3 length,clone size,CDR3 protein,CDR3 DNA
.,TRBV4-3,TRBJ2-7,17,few,CASSQGRGAPGSYEQYF,TGCGCCAGCAGCCAAGGAAGGGGCGCACCAGGGTCCTACGAGCAGTACTTC
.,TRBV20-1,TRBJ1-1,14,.,CSARPPARNTEAFF,TGCAGTGCTAGGCCCCCGGCCAGGAACACTGAAGCTTTCTTT
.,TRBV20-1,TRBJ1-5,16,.,CSASESTGGSNQPQHF,TGCAGTGCTAGCGAGTCGACGGGGGGCAGCAATCAGCCCCAGCATTTT
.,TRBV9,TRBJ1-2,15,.,CASSRDGQGGYGYTF,TGTGCCAGCAGTAGGGACGGGCAGGGAGGATATGGCTACACCTTC
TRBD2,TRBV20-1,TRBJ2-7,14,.,CSARGLAGRYEQYF,TGCAGTGCTAGGGGACTAGCGGGTCGCTACGAGCAGTACTTC
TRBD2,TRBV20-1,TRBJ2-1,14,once,CSARDGGRASEQFF,TGCAGTGCTAGAGATGGCGGGAGGGCGAGTGAGCAGTTCTTC
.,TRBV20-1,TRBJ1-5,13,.,CSARSQPGSAQHF,TGCAGTGCTAGATCCCAACCAGGGTCGGCCCAGCATTTT
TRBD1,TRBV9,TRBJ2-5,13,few,CASSGQGRETQYF,TGTGCCAGCAGCGGACAGGGGCGGGAGACCCAGTACTTC
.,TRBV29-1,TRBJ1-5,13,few,CSVGAGPLRPQHF,TGCAGCGTTGGGGCCGGGCCATTAAGGCCCCAGCATTTT
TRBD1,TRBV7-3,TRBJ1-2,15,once,CASSLTGGDSYGYTF,TGTGCCAGCAGCTTAACGGGGGGGGACAGTTATGGCTACACCTTC
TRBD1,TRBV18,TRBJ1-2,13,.,CASSPGTGVGYTF,TGTGCCAGCTCACCAGGGACAGGGGTCGGCTACACCTTC
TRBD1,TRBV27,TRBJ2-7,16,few,CASSHPPGQVPYEQYF,TGTGCCAGCAGTCATCCACCGGGACAGGTTCCCTACGAGCAGTACTTC
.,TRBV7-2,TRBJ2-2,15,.,CASSLAGRLTGELFF,TGTGCCAGCAGCTTGGCAGGGCGATTGACCGGGGAGCTGTTTTTT
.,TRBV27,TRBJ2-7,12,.,CASSSGSYEQYF,TGTGCCAGCAGTTCCGGGTCCTACGAGCAGTACTTC
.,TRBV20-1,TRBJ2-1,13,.,CSAHFGVYNEQFF,TGCAGTGCCCATTTCGGGGTTTACAATGAGCAGTTCTTC
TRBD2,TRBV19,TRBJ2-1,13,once,CASRASGRNEQFF,TGTGCCAGTCGGGCTAGCGGGAGGAATGAGCAGTTCTTC
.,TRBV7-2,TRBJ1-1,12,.,CASSLFRNRAFF,TGTGCCAGCAGCTTATTCCGAAACAGGGCTTTCTTT
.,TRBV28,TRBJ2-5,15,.,CASSPRDGLSATQYF,TGTGCCAGCAGCCCCCGGGATGGACTATCGGCGACCCAGTACTTC
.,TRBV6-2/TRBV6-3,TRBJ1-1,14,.,CASSYVTANTEAFF,TGTGCCAGCAGCTACGTGACGGCGAACACTGAAGCTTTCTTT
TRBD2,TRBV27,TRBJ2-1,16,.,CASTTRGSGSYNEQFF,TGTGCCAGCACCACCCGGGGTAGCGGGAGCTACAATGAGCAGTTCTTC
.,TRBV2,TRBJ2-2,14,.,CASSRDGLGGELFF,TGTGCCAGCAGCCGCGACGGTTTGGGCGGGGAGCTGTTTTTT
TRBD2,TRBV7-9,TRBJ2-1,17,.,CASSLDSGSLTYNEQFF,TGTGCCAGCAGCTTAGATAGCGGGAGTTTGACCTACAATGAGCAGTTCTTC
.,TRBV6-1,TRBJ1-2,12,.,CASSDRHYGYTF,TGTGCCAGCAGTGACCGACATTATGGCTACACCTTC
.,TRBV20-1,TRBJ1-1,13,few,CSVRPGADTEAFF,TGCAGTGTTCGTCCGGGGGCAGACACTGAAGCTTTCTTT
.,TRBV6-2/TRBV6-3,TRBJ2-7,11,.,CASSPGPSPYF,TGTGCCAGCAGCCCCGGACCGTCGCCGTACTTC
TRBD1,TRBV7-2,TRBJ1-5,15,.,CASSLGLQGTQPQHF,TGTGCCAGCAGCTTAGGGCTACAGGGGACTCAGCCCCAGCATTTT
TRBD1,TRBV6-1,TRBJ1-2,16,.,CASSEGIGGAKDGYTF,TGTGCCAGCAGTGAAGGTATAGGGGGCGCGAAGGATGGCTACACCTTC
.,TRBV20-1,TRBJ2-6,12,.,CSARGRANVLTF,TGCAGTGCTAGAGGGAGGGCCAACGTCCTGACTTTC
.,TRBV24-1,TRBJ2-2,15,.,CATGGRPTNTGELFF,TGTGCCACCGGGGGACGCCCGACGAACACCGGGGAGCTGTTTTTT
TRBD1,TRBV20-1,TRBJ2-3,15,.,CSASPGQGVADTQYF,TGCAGTGCTTCCCCGGGACAGGGGGTAGCAGATACGCAGTATTTT
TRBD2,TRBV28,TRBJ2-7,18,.,CASSSRGGAGGPFNEQYF,TGTGCCAGCAGTTCCCGGGGCGGGGCGGGAGGGCCCTTTAACGAGCAGTACTTC
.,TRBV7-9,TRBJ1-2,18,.,CASSFPRGTELNYYGYTF,TGTGCCAGCAGCTTCCCCCGCGGGACGGAATTGAACTACTATGGCTACACCTTC
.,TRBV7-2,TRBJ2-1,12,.,CASSLANNEQFF,TGTGCCAGCAGCTTAGCGAACAATGAGCAGTTCTTC
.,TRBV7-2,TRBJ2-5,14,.,CASSLRSGQETQYF,TGTGCCAGCAGCTTAAGGTCCGGGCAAGAGACCCAGTACTTC